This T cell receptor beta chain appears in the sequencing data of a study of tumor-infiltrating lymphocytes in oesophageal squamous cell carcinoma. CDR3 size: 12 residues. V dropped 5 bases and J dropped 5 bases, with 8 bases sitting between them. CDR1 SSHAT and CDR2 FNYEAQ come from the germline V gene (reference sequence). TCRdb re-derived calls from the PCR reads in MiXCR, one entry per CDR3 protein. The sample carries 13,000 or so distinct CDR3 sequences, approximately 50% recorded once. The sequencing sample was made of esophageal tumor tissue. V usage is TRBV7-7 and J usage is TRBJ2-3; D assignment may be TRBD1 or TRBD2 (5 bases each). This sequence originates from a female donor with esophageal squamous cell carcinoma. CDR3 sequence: CASSRDGDTQYF. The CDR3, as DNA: TGTGCCAGCAGCCGGGACGGAGATACGCAGTATTTT. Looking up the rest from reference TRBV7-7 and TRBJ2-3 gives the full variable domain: GAGVSQSPRYKVTKRGQDVTLRCDPISSHATLYWYQQALGQGPEFLTYFNYEAQPDKSGLPSDRFSAERPEGSISTLTIQRTEQRDSAMYRCASSRDGDTQYFGPGTRLTVL.